These 18 T cell receptor beta chains were all obtained from the same sample, sequenced in a study of blood T cells in healthy people across ages. It was with a sample-barcoded 5' primer and a J-beta primer mix that a second PCR of roughly 7 to 12 cycles was run. TCRdb used MiXCR to reprocess the 5' RACE reads, holding one entry per CDR3 protein. The sample has roughly 1,700,000 distinct CDR3 sequences, approximately 28% seen once; the top ten hold 7% to 9%. Sequencing was done on a sample of blood. All receptors come from a woman aged 25 to 39 in good health.

The chain carries TRBV30 and TRBJ2-7, with D possibly TRBD2 on 5 matching bases. Germline V gene data show CDR1 as GTSNPN and CDR2 as SVGIG (reference sequence). Trimming stripped 4 bases from V and 2 bases from J, with 12 bases between. This CDR3 comprises 13 residues. CDR3 protein: CAWNSATTYEQYF. The CDR3, as DNA: TGTGCCTGGAATTCAGCGACTACCTACGAGCAGTACTTC.

In this sample, this clonotype turned up a few times. The chain uses TRBV3-1 and TRBJ2-4; the match to TRBD1 covers 9 bases. The CDR3 is made up of 14 amino acids. Germline values: CDR1 LGHDT, CDR2 YNNKEL (reference sequence). Losses at the gene ends were 4 bases for V and 13 bases for J; bases not matched to a gene: 11. The CDR3 DNA is TGTGCCAGCAGCCTGCCGGGACAGGGATTCAAGCAGTACTTC. As protein: CASSLPGQGFKQYF.

The chain employs TRBV4-3 and TRBJ1-1, with 8 bases fitting TRBD1. CDR1 LGHNA and CDR2 YSLEER come from the germline V gene. J lost 6 bases, V lost 6 bases, and 12 bases had no gene match. The CDR3 covers 15 residues. CDR3 DNA sequence: TGCGCCAGCAGTCCGACAGGGGCGGGGGACGCTGAAGCTTTCTTT. Amino acid sequence: CASSPTGAGDAEAFF.

A few counts support this clonotype. This rearrangement joins TRBV5-1 to TRBJ2-5; TRBD1 or TRBD2 may be the D gene (5 bases each). This CDR3 comprises 15 residues. Germline assignment: CDR1 SGHRS and CDR2 YFSETQ. Trimming shortened V by 3 bases and J by 4 bases, and 16 bases separated the two germline ends. CDR3 nucleotides: TGCGCCAGCAGCTGGAACCCCGGGACCTCAGAGACCCAGTACTTC. Its translation is CASSWNPGTSETQYF.

Many counts were recorded for this clonotype. For the CDR3, the DNA is TGCGCCAGCAGCCAAGATTCAGGAATAAGCACAGATACGCAGTATTTT. This translates into CASSQDSGISTDTQYF. J is TRBJ2-3 and V is TRBV4-3; no firm D call. Germline V gene data show CDR1 as LGHNA and CDR2 as YSLEER. Trimming removed 0 bases at V and 0 bases at J, with 10 bases between. The CDR3 runs 16 residues.

As regards this clonotype: Germline and junction disagree at one end, which may indicate a read error. The chain recombines TRBV6-1 with TRBJ1-2; D gene unclear. The CDR3 is made up of 12 amino acids. The germline V gene encodes CDR1 MNHNS and CDR2 SASEGT. The DNA for the CDR3 is TGTGCCAGCAGTGAGGATTTCTATGGCTGCACCTTC. Its translation: CASSEDFYGCTF.

This clonotype was counted only a few times. The genes are TRBV12-3 or TRBV12-4 and TRBJ2-5, with D possibly called TRBD1 or TRBD2 (6 bases each). CDR3 length: 14 amino acids. The V end lost 3 bases, the J end lost 5 bases, and 13 bases lay between the germline ends. This chain's CDR3 is CASSFSGASETQYF. The CDR3 DNA follows: TGTGCCAGCAGTTTCTCGGGGGCGAGCGAGACCCAGTACTTC.

This clonotype turned up a few times. The J gene is TRBJ2-3, the V gene TRBV7-3; D perhaps matches TRBD1 (6 bases). Germline-derived CDR1 and CDR2 are SGHTA and FQGTGA. CDR3 length equals 16 residues. The V end lost 6 bases, the J end lost 1 base, and 17 bases lay between the germline ends. CDR3 in amino acids: CASSQGWAGGTDTQYF. CDR3 sequence (DNA): TGTGCCAGCAGTCAAGGGTGGGCAGGGGGCACAGATACGCAGTATTTT.

The rearrangement joins TRBV2 to TRBJ1-5; perhaps TRBD1 as D (6 bases). This CDR3 spans 13 amino acids. CDR1 and CDR2 from the germline V gene are SNHLY and FYNNEI. V lost 7 bases and J lost 7, with 14 bases in between. The CDR3 DNA is TGTGCCAGCACAGGGGAACTTAACCAGCCCCAGCATTTT. This sequence encodes CASTGELNQPQHF.

V usage is TRBV6-1 and J usage is TRBJ1-1; D is unclear. CDR3 length equals 12 residues. Germline CDR1 is MNHNS and CDR2 is SASEGT. The V end was cut by 5 bases, the J end by 5 bases, with 9 bases between. This chain's CDR3 is CASSTAFTEAFF. DNA for the CDR3: TGTGCCAGCAGTACGGCCTTTACTGAAGCTTTCTTT.

The rearrangement uses TRBV6-1 and TRBJ2-5; the match to TRBD1 covers 7 bases. CDR1 and CDR2 (germline): MNHNS, SASEGT. The CDR3 is 13 residues long. The CDR3 DNA reads TGTGCTACAGGGGACGAAGACCAAGAGACCCAGTACTTC. Protein sequence: CATGDEDQETQYF.

Remarks on this clonotype: This could be a read error, since a much larger clone is one nucleotide away. The chain couples TRBV20-1 to TRBJ2-5; D is possibly TRBD2 (6 bases). The J call may be faulty, since TRBJ2-7 better matches the DNA end. The CDR3 is 14 amino acids. Germline lookup yields CDR1 DFQATT and CDR2 SNEGSKA (reference sequence). This chain's CDR3 is CSAREALANYEQYF. For the CDR3, the DNA is TGCAGTGCTAGAGAAGCCCTAGCGAATTACGAGCAGTACTTC.

The chain uses TRBV18 and TRBJ2-5; D may be TRBD2 (5 bases). This CDR3 spans 16 amino acids. Per the germline V gene, CDR1 is KGHSH and CDR2 is LQKENI. The V and J ends lost 3 bases and 6 bases respectively, with 20 bases between them. This CDR3 is CASSPRKDTSFQTQYF. CDR3 nucleotides: TGTGCCAGCTCACCTCGGAAGGATACTAGTTTTCAGACCCAGTACTTC.

Many counts were recorded for this clonotype. The chain employs TRBV18 and TRBJ2-1, with D perhaps TRBD1 (6 bases). This CDR3 is 15 amino acids long. Per germline, CDR1 KGHSH and CDR2 LQKENI. The V end lost 3 bases, the J end lost 1 base, and 10 bases lay between the germline ends. The CDR3 region is CASSPPRGSYNEQFF. CDR3 nucleotide sequence: TGTGCCAGCTCACCGCCTAGGGGGTCCTACAATGAGCAGTTCTTC.

A remark on this clonotype: This may come from a read error, since a much larger clone is one base off. The J gene is TRBJ2-3, the V gene TRBV4-1; D possibly corresponds to TRBD1 (7 bases). CDR1 is MGHRA, CDR2 YSYEKL, per germline. This CDR3 region has 14 residues. This CDR3 is CASSQAGGTDAQYF. As DNA, the CDR3 is TGCGCCAGCAGCCAAGCTGGGGGGACAGATGCGCAGTATTTT.

The CDR3 region has the DNA TGTGCCAGCAGCCCGCTGGTAGCGGGAGACAATGAGCAGTTCTTC. This encodes CASSPLVAGDNEQFF. The J gene is TRBJ2-1, the V gene TRBV9; 9 bases agree with TRBD2. Germline-derived CDR1 and CDR2 are SGDLS and YYNGEE. The CDR3 sequence is 15 residues long. V was clipped by 4 bases and J by 5 bases; unmatched bases: 7.

This clonotype has just one count. This CDR3 reads CSARVTSGGAYNEQYF. The CDR3 coding sequence is TGCAGTGCTAGAGTAACTAGCGGGGGGGCCTACAATGAGCAGTACTTC. The chain employs TRBV20-1 and TRBJ2-1; TRBD2 matches 13 bases. The J call may be incorrect, as the DNA end agrees better with TRBJ2-7. Germline CDR1 and CDR2: DFQATT and SNEGSKA (reference sequence). This CDR3 region has 16 residues.

There are a few counts of this clonotype. The rearrangement joins TRBV7-2 to TRBJ2-1; D is perhaps TRBD2 (5 bases). Trimming cost V 1 base and J 6 bases, with 13 bases left between them. The V gene's germline CDR1 is SGHTA and CDR2 FQGNSA. The CDR3 has 15 residues. The DNA for the CDR3 is TGTGCCAGCAGCTTAGTACGGGTAGGAGGCAATGAGCAGTTCTTC. Protein product: CASSLVRVGGNEQFF.